Listed below are T cell receptor beta chains from one sample, sequenced in a study of T cell responses to AZD1222 COVID-19 vaccine. Produced via immunoSEQ multiplex PCR; TCRdb's table is partial and in-frame only. The sample's table shows around 140,000 clones. Sequencing used peripheral blood. Receptor source: an adult in good health. Each CDR3 is given with its conserved first and last residue. Fields, in order: J gene, V gene, D gene, CDR3 DNA, CDR3 protein. D genes are given only for firm matches.

>TRBJ1-2|TRBV6-2/TRBV6-3|TRBD1
TGTGCCAGCAGTTACTCAGCAGGGGGCTATGGCTACACCTTC
CASSYSAGGYGYTF
>TRBJ1-5|TRBV27|NA
TGTGCCAGCAGTTTTCGACAGGCTGGCCAGCCCCAGCATTTT
CASSFRQAGQPQHF
>TRBJ1-1|TRBV19|NA
TGTGCCAGTACCTCGGGACGCCGGGACACTGAAGCTTTCTTT
CASTSGRRDTEAFF
>TRBJ1-6|TRBV5-1|NA
TGCGCCAGCAGAGACACCAATTCACCCCTCCACTTT
CASRDTNSPLHF
>TRBJ2-3|TRBV7-9|NA
TGTGCCAGCACCGAGGTGGGGTCGCGCCCCCCAGATACGCAGTATTTT
CASTEVGSRPPDTQYF
>TRBJ1-6|TRBV18|NA
TGTGCCAGCTCATCACGCGGGGCCCTCCACTTT
CASSSRGALHF
>TRBJ2-4|TRBV20-1|NA
TGCAGTGCTAGTGGGCAGAGATTAGCCAAAAACATTCAGTACTTC
CSASGQRLAKNIQYF
>TRBJ1-4|TRBV5-4|NA
TGTGCCAGCAGCCGGGGGCAGGGGAATGAAAAACTGTTTTTT
CASSRGQGNEKLFF
>TRBJ1-2|TRBV19|NA
TGTGCCAGTAGAGAGTCTAACTATGGCTACACCTTC
CASRESNYGYTF
>TRBJ1-5|TRBV19|TRBD1
TGTGCCAGTAGTATAGTCAGGGGGCGTCAGCCCCAGCATTTT
CASSIVRGRQPQHF
>TRBJ1-1|TRBV18|NA
TGTGCCAGCTCACCCGGAGAGGGGAGCACTGAAGCTTTCTTT
CASSPGEGSTEAFF
>TRBJ1-1|TRBV7-2|NA
TGTGCCAGCAGCTTAGAGGCGGTAGGGCAGAGCACTGAAGCTTTCTTT
CASSLEAVGQSTEAFF
>TRBJ1-1|TRBV7-3|NA
TGTGCCAGCAGCTTAGACTCTCATAACATGAACACTGAAGCTTTCTTT
CASSLDSHNMNTEAFF
>TRBJ2-3|TRBV5-4|NA
TGTGCCAGCAGCTTGGGGGGGGAAGATACGCAGTATTTT
CASSLGGEDTQYF
>TRBJ1-2|TRBV27|NA
TGTGCCAGCAGTACCCGCTGGGATAGAAGTAACTATGGCTACACCTTC
CASSTRWDRSNYGYTF
>TRBJ1-1|TRBV11-2|NA
TGTGCCAGCAGCCCCACAGGGCTAACTGAAGCTTTCTTT
CASSPTGLTEAFF
>TRBJ1-2|TRBV19|TRBD1
TGTGCCAGTAGTAAGGACAGGGTAGACTATGGCTACACCTTC
CASSKDRVDYGYTF
>TRBJ1-3|TRBV7-9|NA
TGTGCCAGCAGCTTAGAGGGTGGAGGAAACACCATATATTTT
CASSLEGGGNTIYF
>TRBJ1-1|TRBV3-1/TRBV3-2|TRBD1
TGTGCCAGCAGCCGGGGACAGGGAAGGACTGAAGCTTTCTTT
CASSRGQGRTEAFF
>TRBJ2-7|TRBV2|TRBD2
TGTGCCAGCAGTGCACTAGCGGGATACTACGAGCAGTACTTC
CASSALAGYYEQYF
>TRBJ2-5|TRBV2|NA
TGTGCCAGCAGTGTAAGCGAGACCCAGTACTTC
CASSVSETQYF
>TRBJ2-1|TRBV27|TRBD1
TGTGCCAGCAGTATACAGGGGGCAGGGTCCAATGAGCAGTTCTTC
CASSIQGAGSNEQFF
>TRBJ1-2|TRBV7-2|NA
TGTGCCAGCAGCTTAGAACCAGTCCAGTGGGGCTACACCTTC
CASSLEPVQWGYTF
>TRBJ1-1|TRBV15|NA
TGTGCCACCAGCAGAGGGGGCGACACTGAAGCTTTCTTT
CATSRGGDTEAFF
>TRBJ1-4|TRBV21-1|NA
TGTGCCAGCAGCAAAGCGGAAAGGTGGGAACGAAATGAAAAACTGTTTTTT
CASSKAERWERNEKLFF
>TRBJ1-1|TRBV5-1|TRBD1
TGCGCCAGCAGCCCCGGGGACAGGGGTTACACTGAAGCTTTCTTT
CASSPGDRGYTEAFF
>TRBJ1-2|TRBV7-2|TRBD1
TGTGCCAGCAGCAGGGACAGTAGGGGCTACACCTTC
CASSRDSRGYTF
>TRBJ1-3|TRBV6-5|NA
TGTGCCAGCAGTTACTCGACCGGGGCTGGAAACACCATATATTTT
CASSYSTGAGNTIYF
>TRBJ1-6|TRBV7-6|NA
TGTGCCAGCAGCCAAAACGGACAGCTTTCTAATTCACCCCTCCACTTT
CASSQNGQLSNSPLHF
>TRBJ1-2|TRBV7-3|NA
TGTGCCAGCAGCTTAACCAGGGAAGGATATGGCTACACCTTC
CASSLTREGYGYTF
>TRBJ2-1|TRBV7-9|TRBD2
TGTGCCAGCAGCCCCTGGGCTAGCGGGGTCTACAATGAGCAGTTCTTC
CASSPWASGVYNEQFF
>TRBJ2-7|TRBV4-1|TRBD2
TGCGCCAGCAGCCAACATGCGGGACTAGCGAGCTCCTACGAGCAGTACTTC
CASSQHAGLASSYEQYF
>TRBJ1-1|TRBV19|NA
TGTGCCAGTAGTACGTATAAAGGTCTGAACACTGAAGCTTTCTTT
CASSTYKGLNTEAFF
>TRBJ2-7|TRBV7-8|NA
TGTGCCAGCAGCTTGTCCCCTAACGGGGGACCTCATACGGGGCAGTACTTC
CASSLSPNGGPHTGQYF
>TRBJ1-6|TRBV5-3|NA
TGTGCCAGAAGCTTGGTATTCCTCATACCCTATAATTCACCCCTCCACTTT
CARSLVFLIPYNSPLHF
>TRBJ1-1|TRBV2|NA
TGTGCCAGCAGTGAAGCCATCGCGGCCAATGAAGCTTTCTTT
CASSEAIAANEAFF
>TRBJ2-5|TRBV5-1|NA
TGCGCCAGCAGCTTCGGTTTAGAGACCCAGTACTTC
CASSFGLETQYF
>TRBJ1-1|TRBV7-2|NA
TGTGCCAGCAGCTCCCGTACCAACACTGAAGCTTTCTTT
CASSSRTNTEAFF
>TRBJ2-3|TRBV5-1|TRBD2
TGCGCCAGCAGCCCCGGACTAGCGGGGAGCACAGATACGCAGTATTTT
CASSPGLAGSTDTQYF
>TRBJ1-1|TRBV12-3/TRBV12-4|NA
TGTGCCAGCAGTTTGGGAGGGAACACTGAAGCTTTCTTT
CASSLGGNTEAFF
>TRBJ2-3|TRBV6-5|TRBD1
TGTGCCAGCAGCCGGGACAGCTACACAGATACGCAGTATTTT
CASSRDSYTDTQYF
>TRBJ1-1|TRBV11-3|NA
TGTGCCAGCAGCTTAGCAGGGACACCGAACACTGAAGCTTTCTTT
CASSLAGTPNTEAFF
>TRBJ1-1|TRBV6-5|NA
TGTGCCAGCAGTTCCGACAGGAACACTGAAGCTTTCTTT
CASSSDRNTEAFF
>TRBJ1-3|TRBV5-1|NA
TGCGCCAGCTCAAAAATGCCAGGAAACACCATATATTTT
CASSKMPGNTIYF
>TRBJ2-1|TRBV6-2/TRBV6-3|NA
TGTGCCAGCAGTTACGGGGGCACCGGTCACAATGAGCAGTTCTTC
CASSYGGTGHNEQFF
>TRBJ1-2|TRBV5-1|TRBD1
TGCGCCAGCAGCTTGGGACAGGGGACCTATGGCTACACCTTC
CASSLGQGTYGYTF
>TRBJ1-2|TRBV2|TRBD1
TGTGCCAGCAAAAGGACAGGGGATCTTTATGGCTACACCTTC
CASKRTGDLYGYTF
>TRBJ1-5|TRBV28|NA
TGTGCCAGCAGTTTTCTACTCGGGGGATATCAGCCCCAGCATTTT
CASSFLLGGYQPQHF
>TRBJ2-3|TRBV5-1|TRBD2
TGCGCCAGCAGCTTGGACAGCGGGGGCTCTAGCACAGATACGCAGTATTTT
CASSLDSGGSSTDTQYF
>TRBJ2-1|TRBV4-1|TRBD2
TGCGCCAGCAGCCAAGAGGGAGCGGGGGGCTCGTACAATGAGCAGTTCTTC
CASSQEGAGGSYNEQFF
>TRBJ2-2|TRBV27|NA
TGTGCCAGCAGTTTTTATCTCAGGGGCTCGGACACCGGGGAGCTGTTTTTT
CASSFYLRGSDTGELFF
>TRBJ2-3|TRBV20-1|NA
TGCAGTGGGGTAGACACAGATACGCAGTATTTT
CSGVDTDTQYF